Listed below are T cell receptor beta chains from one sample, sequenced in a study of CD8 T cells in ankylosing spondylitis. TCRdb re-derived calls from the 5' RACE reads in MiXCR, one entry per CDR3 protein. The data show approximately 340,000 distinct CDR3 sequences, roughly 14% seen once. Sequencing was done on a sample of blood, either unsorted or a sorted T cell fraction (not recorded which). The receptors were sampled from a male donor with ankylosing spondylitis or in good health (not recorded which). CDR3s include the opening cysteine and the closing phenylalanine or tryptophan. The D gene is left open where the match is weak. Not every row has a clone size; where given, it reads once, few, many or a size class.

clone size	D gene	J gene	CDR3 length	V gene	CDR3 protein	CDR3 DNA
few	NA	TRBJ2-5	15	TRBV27	CASSPRLVIRETQYF	TGTGCCAGCAGCCCAAGACTAGTAATTCGGGAGACCCAGTACTTC
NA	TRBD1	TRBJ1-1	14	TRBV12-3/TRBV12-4	CASSRVDRLTEAFF	TGTGCCAGCAGCCGGGTGGACAGGCTCACTGAAGCTTTCTTT
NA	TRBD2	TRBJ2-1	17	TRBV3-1	CASSQEVGLAGGNEQFF	TGTGCCAGCAGCCAAGAAGTAGGACTAGCGGGGGGAAATGAGCAGTTCTTC
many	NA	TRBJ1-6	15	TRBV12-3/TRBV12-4	CASSLSEGSNSPLHF	TGTGCCAGCAGTTTGAGCGAGGGTAGTAATTCACCCCTCCACTTT
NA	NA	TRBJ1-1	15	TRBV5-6	CASSFRRRVSTEAFF	TGTGCCAGCAGCTTTCGGCGGCGTGTGAGCACTGAAGCTTTCTTT
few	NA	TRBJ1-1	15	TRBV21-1	CASSKWSPGSEEAFF	TGTGCCAGCAGCAAATGGTCCCCAGGGAGCGAAGAAGCTTTCTTT
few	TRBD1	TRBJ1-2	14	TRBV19	CASSPVDRVEGYTF	TGTGCCAGTAGTCCCGTCGACAGGGTCGAAGGCTACACCTTC
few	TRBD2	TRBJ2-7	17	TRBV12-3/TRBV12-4	CASSSRSSGGGHYEQYF	TGTGCCAGCAGTTCCCGATCTAGCGGGGGGGGACACTACGAGCAGTACTTC
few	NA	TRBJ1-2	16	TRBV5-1	CASSPTVDGLGSGYTF	TGCGCCAGCAGCCCCACCGTCGACGGCCTTGGGAGTGGCTACACCTTC
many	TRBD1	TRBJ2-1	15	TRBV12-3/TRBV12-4	CASTLGQGALNEQFF	TGTGCCAGCACCCTGGGACAGGGTGCTCTCAATGAGCAGTTCTTC
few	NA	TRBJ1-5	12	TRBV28	CASSVRDQPQHF	TGTGCCAGCAGTGTCCGGGATCAGCCCCAGCATTTT
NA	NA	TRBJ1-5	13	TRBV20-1	CSALDTPGQPQHF	TGCAGTGCCTTAGACACGCCCGGACAGCCCCAGCATTTT
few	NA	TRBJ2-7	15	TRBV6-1	CASRGQAKRTGEQYF	TGTGCCAGCAGGGGCCAGGCAAAAAGGACGGGCGAGCAGTACTTC
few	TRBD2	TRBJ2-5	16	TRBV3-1	CASSQLTSGGLETQYF	TGTGCCAGCAGCCAATTGACTAGCGGGGGGTTAGAGACCCAGTACTTC
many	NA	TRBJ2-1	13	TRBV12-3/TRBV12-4	CASRKGPYNEQFF	TGTGCCAGCAGGAAGGGGCCCTACAATGAGCAGTTCTTC
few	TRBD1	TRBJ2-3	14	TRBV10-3	CAISVRRGRDTQYF	TGTGCCATCAGTGTTCGCAGGGGGCGAGATACGCAGTATTTT
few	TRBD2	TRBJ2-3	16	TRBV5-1	CASSFSGGRNTDTQYF	TGCGCCAGCAGCTTTAGCGGGGGGCGGAACACAGATACGCAGTATTTT
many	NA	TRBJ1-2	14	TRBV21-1	CASGSLTGGDGYTF	TGTGCCAGCGGCAGTTTGACAGGGGGCGATGGCTACACCTTC
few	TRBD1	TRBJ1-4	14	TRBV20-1	CSASREGANEKLFF	TGCAGTGCTTCACGGGAGGGGGCGAATGAAAAACTGTTTTTT
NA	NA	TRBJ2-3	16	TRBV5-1	CASSLAPGARVNTQYF	TGCGCCAGCAGCTTGGCCCCAGGGGCCCGGGTGAATACGCAGTATTTT
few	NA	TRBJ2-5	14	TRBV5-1	CASSREGASETQYF	TGCGCCAGCAGCCGTGAAGGGGCGTCAGAGACCCAGTACTTC
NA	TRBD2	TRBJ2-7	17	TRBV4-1	CASSQDRGAGASYEQYF	TGCGCCAGCAGCCAAGATCGTGGAGCGGGGGCTTCCTACGAGCAGTACTTC
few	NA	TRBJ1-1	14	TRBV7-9	CASSSGSLGTEAFF	TGTGCCAGCAGCTCCGGATCTTTGGGCACTGAAGCTTTCTTT
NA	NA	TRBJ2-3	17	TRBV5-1	CASSSVRGVRGTDTQYF	TGCGCCAGCAGCTCGGTCCGGGGTGTCCGGGGTACAGATACGCAGTATTTT
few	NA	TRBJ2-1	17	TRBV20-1	CSARDLRGGASYNEQFF	TGCAGTGCTAGAGACTTGAGGGGGGGGGCCTCCTACAATGAGCAGTTCTTC
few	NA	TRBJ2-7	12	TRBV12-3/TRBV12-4	CASSLARDEQYF	TGTGCCAGCAGTTTGGCCAGGGACGAGCAGTACTTC
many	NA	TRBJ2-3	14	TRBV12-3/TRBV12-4	CASQESGGADTQYF	TGTGCCAGCCAAGAGTCGGGGGGCGCAGATACGCAGTATTTT
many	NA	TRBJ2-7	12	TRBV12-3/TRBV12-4	CASSLTAYEQYF	TGTGCCAGCAGTTTAACAGCCTACGAGCAGTACTTC
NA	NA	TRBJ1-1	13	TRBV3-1	CASSQFANTEAFF	TGTGCCAGCAGCCAATTTGCGAACACTGAAGCTTTCTTT
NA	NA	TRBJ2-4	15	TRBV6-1	CASSLQTGRKNIQYF	TGTGCCAGCAGCCTCCAGACAGGGAGGAAAAACATTCAGTACTTC
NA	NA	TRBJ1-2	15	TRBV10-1	CASSPAGGLGYGYTF	TGCGCCAGCAGCCCCGCCGGGGGACTTGGCTATGGCTACACCTTC
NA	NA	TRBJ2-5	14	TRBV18	CASSRGVSGETQYF	TGTGCCAGCTCCAGGGGTGTTTCGGGAGAGACCCAGTACTTC
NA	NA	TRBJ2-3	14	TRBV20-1	CSASGRGAMDTQYF	TGCAGTGCCTCCGGACGGGGGGCAATGGATACGCAGTATTTT
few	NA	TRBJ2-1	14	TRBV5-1	CASSLFTEQNEQFF	TGCGCCAGCAGCTTGTTCACAGAGCAAAATGAGCAGTTCTTC
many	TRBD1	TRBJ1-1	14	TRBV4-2	CASSQETGGVEAFF	TGTGCCAGCAGCCAAGAGACAGGGGGTGTAGAAGCTTTCTTT
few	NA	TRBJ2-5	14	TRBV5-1	CASSLAASRETQYF	TGCGCCAGCAGCTTGGCGGCTAGCAGGGAGACCCAGTACTTC
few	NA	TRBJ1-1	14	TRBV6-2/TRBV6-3	CASSYRRMNTEAFF	TGTGCCAGCAGTTACAGGCGGATGAACACTGAAGCTTTCTTT
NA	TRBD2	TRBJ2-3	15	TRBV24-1	CATSPGGGRTDTQYF	TGTGCCACCAGCCCGGGGGGAGGACGCACAGATACGCAGTATTTT
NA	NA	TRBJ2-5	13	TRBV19	CASSRDNQETQYF	TGTGCCAGTTCCAGAGACAACCAAGAGACCCAGTACTTC
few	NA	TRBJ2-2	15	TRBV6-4	CASSRDSGNAGELFF	TGTGCCAGCAGTCGGGACTCGGGCAACGCCGGGGAGCTGTTTTTT
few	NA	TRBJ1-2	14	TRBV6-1	CASRRGAGNYGYTF	TGTGCCAGCAGACGAGGGGCAGGGAACTATGGCTACACCTTC